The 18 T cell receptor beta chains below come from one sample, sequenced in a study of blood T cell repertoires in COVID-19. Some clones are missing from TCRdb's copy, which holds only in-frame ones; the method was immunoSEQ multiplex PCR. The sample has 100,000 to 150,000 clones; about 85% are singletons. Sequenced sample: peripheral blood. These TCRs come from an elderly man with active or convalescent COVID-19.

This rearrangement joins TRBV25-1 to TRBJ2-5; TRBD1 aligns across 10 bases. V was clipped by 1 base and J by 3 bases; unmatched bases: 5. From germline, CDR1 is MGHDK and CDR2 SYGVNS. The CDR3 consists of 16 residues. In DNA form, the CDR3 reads TGTGCCAGCAGTGAATTAGGGACAGGGGATAAAGAGACCCAGTACTTC. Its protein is CASSELGTGDKETQYF.

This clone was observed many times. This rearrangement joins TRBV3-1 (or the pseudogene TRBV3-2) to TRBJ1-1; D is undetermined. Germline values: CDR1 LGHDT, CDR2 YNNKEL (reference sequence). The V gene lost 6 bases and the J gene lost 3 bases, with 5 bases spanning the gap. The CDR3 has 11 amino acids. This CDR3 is CASRTDTEAFF. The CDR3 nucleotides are TGTGCCAGCAGAACAGACACTGAAGCTTTCTTT.

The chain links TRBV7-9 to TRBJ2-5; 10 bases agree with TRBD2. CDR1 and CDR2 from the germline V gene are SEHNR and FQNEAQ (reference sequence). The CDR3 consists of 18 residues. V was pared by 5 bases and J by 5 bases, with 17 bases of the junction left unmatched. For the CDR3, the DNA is TGTGCCAGCAGCGCCAGCGGGGGGGGCCGAGGTCCAGGGGAGACCCAGTACTTC. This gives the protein CASSASGGGRGPGETQYF.

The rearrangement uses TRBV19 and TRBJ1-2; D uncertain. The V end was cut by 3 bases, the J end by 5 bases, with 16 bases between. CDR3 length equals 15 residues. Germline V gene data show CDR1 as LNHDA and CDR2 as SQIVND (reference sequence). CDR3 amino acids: CASSMGTWQSYGYTF. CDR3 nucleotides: TGTGCCAGTAGTATGGGCACTTGGCAGAGTTATGGCTACACCTTC.

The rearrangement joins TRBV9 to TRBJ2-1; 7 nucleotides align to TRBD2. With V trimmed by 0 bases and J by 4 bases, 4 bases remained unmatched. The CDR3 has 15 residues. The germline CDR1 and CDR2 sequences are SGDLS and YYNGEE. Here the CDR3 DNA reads TGTGCCAGCAGCGTAGTGGCTAGCGGTTACAATGAGCAGTTCTTC. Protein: CASSVVASGYNEQFF. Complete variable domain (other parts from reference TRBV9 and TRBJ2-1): DSGVTQTPKHLITATGQRVTLRCSPRSGDLSVYWYQQSLDQGLQFLIQYYNGEERAKGNILERFSAQQFPDLHSELNLSSLELGDSALYFCASSVVASGYNEQFFGPGTRLTVL.

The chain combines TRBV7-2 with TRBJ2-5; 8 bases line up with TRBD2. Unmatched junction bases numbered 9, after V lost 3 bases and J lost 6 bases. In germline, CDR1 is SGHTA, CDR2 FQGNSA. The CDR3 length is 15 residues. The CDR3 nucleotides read TGTGCCAGCAGCTTCTCCAGCGGGAGTTATAAGACCCAGTACTTC. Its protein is CASSFSSGSYKTQYF.

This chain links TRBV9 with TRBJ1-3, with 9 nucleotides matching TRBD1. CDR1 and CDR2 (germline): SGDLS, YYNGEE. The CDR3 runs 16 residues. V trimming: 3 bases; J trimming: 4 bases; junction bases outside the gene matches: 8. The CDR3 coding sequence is TGTGCCAGCAGCGCAAACCCGACAGGGGGAGGAAACACCATATATTTT. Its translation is CASSANPTGGGNTIYF.

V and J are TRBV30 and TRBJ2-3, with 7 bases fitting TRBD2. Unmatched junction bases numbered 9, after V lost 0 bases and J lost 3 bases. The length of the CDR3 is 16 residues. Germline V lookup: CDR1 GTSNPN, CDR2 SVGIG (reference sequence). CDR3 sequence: CAWSVGSSGGTDTQYF. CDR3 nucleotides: TGTGCCTGGAGTGTGGGTTCTAGCGGAGGGACAGATACGCAGTATTTT.

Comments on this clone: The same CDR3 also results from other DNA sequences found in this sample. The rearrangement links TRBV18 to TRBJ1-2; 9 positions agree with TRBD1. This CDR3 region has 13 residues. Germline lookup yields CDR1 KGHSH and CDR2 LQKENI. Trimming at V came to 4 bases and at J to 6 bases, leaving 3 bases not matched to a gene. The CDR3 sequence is CASSQDRGDGYTF. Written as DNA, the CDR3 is TGTGCCAGCTCACAGGACAGGGGAGATGGCTACACCTTC.

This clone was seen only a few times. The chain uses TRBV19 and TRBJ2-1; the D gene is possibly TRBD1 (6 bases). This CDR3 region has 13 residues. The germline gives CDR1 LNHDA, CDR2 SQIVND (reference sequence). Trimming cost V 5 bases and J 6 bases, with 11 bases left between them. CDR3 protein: CASSPSTGNEQFF. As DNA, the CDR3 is TGTGCCAGTAGTCCCTCGACAGGCAATGAGCAGTTCTTC.

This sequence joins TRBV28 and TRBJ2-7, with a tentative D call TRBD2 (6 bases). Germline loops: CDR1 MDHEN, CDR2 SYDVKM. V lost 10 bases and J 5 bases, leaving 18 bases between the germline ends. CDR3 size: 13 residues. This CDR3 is CATHLLAGNEQYF. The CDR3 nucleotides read TGTGCCACCCACCTCTTGGCGGGGAACGAGCAGTACTTC.

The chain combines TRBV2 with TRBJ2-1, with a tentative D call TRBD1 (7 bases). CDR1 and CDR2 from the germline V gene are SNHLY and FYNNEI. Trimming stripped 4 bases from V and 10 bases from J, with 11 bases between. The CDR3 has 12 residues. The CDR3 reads CASSAGGSEQFF. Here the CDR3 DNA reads TGTGCCAGCAGTGCAGGGGGGTCAGAGCAGTTCTTC.

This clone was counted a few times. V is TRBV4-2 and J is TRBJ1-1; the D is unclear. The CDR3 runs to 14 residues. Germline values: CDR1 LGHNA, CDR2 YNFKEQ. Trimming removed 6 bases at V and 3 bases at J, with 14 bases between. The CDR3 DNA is TGTGCCAGCAGACTCCAAGAGAGGGACACTGAAGCTTTCTTT. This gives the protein CASRLQERDTEAFF.

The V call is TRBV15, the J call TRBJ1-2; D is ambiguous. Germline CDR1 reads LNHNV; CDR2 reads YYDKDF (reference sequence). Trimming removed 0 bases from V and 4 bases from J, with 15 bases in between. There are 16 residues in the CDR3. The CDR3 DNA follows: TGTGCCACCAGCAGAGAAGTGGCTGCGGTCCTCTATGGCTACACCTTC. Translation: CATSREVAAVLYGYTF.

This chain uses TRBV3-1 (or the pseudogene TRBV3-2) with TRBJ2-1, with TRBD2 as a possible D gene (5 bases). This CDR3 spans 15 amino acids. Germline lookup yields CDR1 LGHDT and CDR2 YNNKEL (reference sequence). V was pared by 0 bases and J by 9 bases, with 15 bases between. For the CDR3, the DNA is TGTGCCAGCAGCCAAGATTCAGCTAGCAGGAGTGAGCAGTTCTTC. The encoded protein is CASSQDSASRSEQFF.

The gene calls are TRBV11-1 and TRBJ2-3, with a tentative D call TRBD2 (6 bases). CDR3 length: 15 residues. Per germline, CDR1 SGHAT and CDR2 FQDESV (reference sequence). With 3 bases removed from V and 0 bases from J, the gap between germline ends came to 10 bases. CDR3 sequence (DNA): TGTGCCAGCAGCTTTAGCGGTACTAGCACAGATACGCAGTATTTT. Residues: CASSFSGTSTDTQYF. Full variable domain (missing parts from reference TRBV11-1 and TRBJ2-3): EAEVAQSPRYKITEKSQAVAFWCDPISGHATLYWYRQILGQGPELLVQFQDESVVDDSQLPKDRFSAERLKGVDSTLKIQPAELGDSAMYLCASSFSGTSTDTQYFGPGTRLTVL.

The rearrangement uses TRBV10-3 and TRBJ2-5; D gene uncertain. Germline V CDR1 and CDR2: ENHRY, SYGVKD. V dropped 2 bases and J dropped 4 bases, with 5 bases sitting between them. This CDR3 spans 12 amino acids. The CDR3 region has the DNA TGTGCCATCAGTGAGGCACTAGAGACCCAGTACTTC. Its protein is CAISEALETQYF.

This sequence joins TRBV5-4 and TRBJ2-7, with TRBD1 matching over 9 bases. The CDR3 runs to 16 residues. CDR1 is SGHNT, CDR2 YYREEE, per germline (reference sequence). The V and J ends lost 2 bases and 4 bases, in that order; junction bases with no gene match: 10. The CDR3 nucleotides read TGTGCCAGCAGCTTAGGACCGGGACAGGGACTTTACGAGCAGTACTTC. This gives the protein CASSLGPGQGLYEQYF.